One and the same sample provided the 10 T cell receptor beta chains below, sequenced in a study of shared clonotypes between healthy human individuals. Only in-frame clones appear in the TCRdb table, and some are missing; sequencing was by immunoSEQ multiplex PCR. The sample has around 1.1 million clones, about 72% seen once; the top ten hold roughly 0.82%. The source material was memory CD4+ T cells from PBMCs. Subset denoted: CD45RA-negative fraction. Receptors originate from a man younger than 35 in good health. Some clones in this sample may be carry-over from other donors' samples.

This chain uses TRBV28 with TRBJ2-1, with D possibly being TRBD2 (5 bases). The germline CDR1 and CDR2 sequences are MDHEN and SYDVKM. The length of the CDR3 is 16 residues. V dropped 8 bases and J dropped 1 base, with 18 bases sitting between them. The CDR3 sequence: CASVSSEGQSYNEQFF. Written as DNA, the CDR3 is TGTGCCAGCGTCTCCTCCGAGGGCCAATCCTACAATGAGCAGTTCTTC.

Note on this clone: Other DNA variants within this sample encode the same CDR3. This chain links TRBV18 with TRBJ2-2; D unclear. The CDR3 is made up of 14 amino acids. With 0 bases removed from V and 3 bases from J, the gap between germline ends came to 5 bases. Germline CDR1 reads KGHSH; CDR2 reads LQKENI. The CDR3 reads CASSPPRDTGELFF. In nucleotides, the CDR3 is TGTGCCAGCTCACCACCGAGAGACACCGGGGAGCTGTTTTTT.

This clone was detected only a few times. The chain has TRBV28 and TRBJ2-7, with 12 bases aligning to TRBD1. The germline CDR1 and CDR2 sequences are MDHEN and SYDVKM. The junction had 14 bases not matched to a gene; V was cut back by 5 bases and J by 12 bases. CDR3 length equals 15 residues. CDR3 region: CASSGSRDRGRAGYF. CDR3 DNA: TGTGCCAGCAGTGGGAGCCGGGACAGGGGGCGGGCTGGGTACTTC.

Of note for this clone: This sample also contains other DNA sequences that code for the same CDR3. The chain links TRBV9 to TRBJ1-5; D perhaps matches TRBD1 (5 bases). CDR3 length: 14 residues. V was shortened by 2 bases and J by 3 bases, with 9 bases between the two germline ends. Looked up from germline, CDR1 is SGDLS and CDR2 is YYNGEE. Here the CDR3 DNA reads TGTGCCAGCAGCGTCGGGACTGACAATCAGCCCCAGCATTTT. It yields the protein CASSVGTDNQPQHF.

V gene TRBV21-1 combines with J gene TRBJ1-1; TRBD1, the table's D call, was not compared with the DNA. TRBV21-1 is annotated as a pseudogene. This CDR3 is built from 17 residues. The CDR3 sequence is CASSKGDRVPRNTEAFF. In nucleotides, the CDR3 is TGTGCCAGCAGCAAAGGGGACAGGGTCCCTCGAAACACTGAAGCTTTCTTT.

The rearrangement joins TRBV27 to TRBJ2-7, with unresolved D. Deletions cut 6 bases from V and 6 bases from J, with 15 bases between. Germline V gene lookup returns CDR1 MNHEY and CDR2 SMNVEV (reference sequence). The CDR3 is 13 residues long. CDR3 sequence (DNA): TGTGCCAGCAGCCTCCCTGGCAGTACCGAGCAGTACTTC. Protein product: CASSLPGSTEQYF.

The chain combines TRBV10-3 with TRBJ2-7; D remains ambiguous. This CDR3 has 12 residues. Germline CDR1 is ENHRY and CDR2 is SYGVKD. Trimming stripped 3 bases from V and 3 bases from J, with 6 bases between. CDR3 sequence reads: CAISEVSYEQYF. The CDR3 DNA is TGTGCCATCAGTGAAGTCAGCTACGAGCAGTACTTC.

The CDR3: CASSYSRFTEAFF. The CDR3 DNA sequence: TGTGCCAGCAGTTACTCGAGATTTACCGAAGCTTTCTTT. The V gene is TRBV6-6, the J gene TRBJ1-1; D remains unclear. CDR1 is MNHNY and CDR2 is SVGAGI in the germline V gene (reference sequence). V lost 0 bases and J 8 bases, leaving 10 bases between the germline ends. This CDR3 has 13 residues.

This clone was observed at least ten times. The sample carries other DNA sequences with the same CDR3. This chain connects TRBV30 to TRBJ1-1; possible D gene TRBD1, 5 bases. Trimming removed 3 bases from V and 0 bases from J, with 11 bases in between. Per the germline V gene, CDR1 is GTSNPN and CDR2 is SVGIG (reference sequence). CDR3 size: 14 residues. CDR3 nucleotides: TGTGCCTGGAGCCGGGACGGTTTGAACACTGAAGCTTTCTTT. Translating gives CAWSRDGLNTEAFF.

Of note for this clone: The same CDR3 can be traced to other DNA sequences in this sample. The genes are TRBV9 and TRBJ1-2; the match to TRBD1 covers 8 bases. Per germline, CDR1 SGDLS and CDR2 YYNGEE. The CDR3 has 15 residues. Losses at the gene ends were 0 bases for V and 4 bases for J; bases not matched to a gene: 5. CDR3 in amino acids: CASSVGGQGGYGYTF. CDR3 bases: TGTGCCAGCAGCGTAGGAGGACAGGGCGGCTATGGCTACACCTTC.